The rows below give T cell receptor beta chains drawn from one sample of a study of shared clonotypes between healthy human individuals. TCRdb's table, derived via immunoSEQ multiplex PCR, lists solely in-frame clones and lacks some. The repertoire holds about 1.5 million clones, with 98% as singletons. Material: naive CD4+ T cells sorted from blood. All receptors come from a young man in good health. Each CDR3 is given with its conserved first and last residue.

j_call	v_call	cdr3_aa
TRBJ2-2	TRBV10-2	CASSENTGELFF
TRBJ2-1	TRBV5-1	CASSRSDEQFF
TRBJ2-5	TRBV10-3	CAISTGLAGGKETQYF
TRBJ2-7	TRBV30	CAWSVRYEQYF
TRBJ1-5	TRBV6-5	CASSSSSYQPQHF
TRBJ2-5	TRBV9	CASSVGLAGVEDETQYF
TRBJ1-4	TRBV10-1	CASSESIGTGEKLFF
TRBJ2-7	TRBV10-2	CASLLANYEQYF
TRBJ2-3	TRBV28	CASRGTGRTDTQYF
TRBJ2-7	TRBV6-6	CASSYLLETEQYF
TRBJ1-2	TRBV2	CASATGTYYGYTF
TRBJ1-1	TRBV5-1	CASSLGGNSGTEAFF
TRBJ2-6	TRBV4-1	CASSQDERKTASGANVLTF
TRBJ2-7	TRBV6-1	CASRPGTGSSYEQYF
TRBJ2-3	TRBV4-2	CASSQDGITDTQYF
TRBJ2-1	TRBV28	CASRGLAGGPSYNEQFF
TRBJ2-2	TRBV5-1	CASSVAGAGTGELFF
TRBJ2-7	TRBV28	CASRAPNEQYF
TRBJ2-1	TRBV9	CASSPFTSGTNNEQFF
TRBJ2-1	TRBV28	CASSPRRGGRGNEQFF
TRBJ2-7	TRBV21-1	CASSKASASGRAAYEQYF
TRBJ1-2	TRBV28	CASRTGMDYGYTF
TRBJ2-7	TRBV5-1	CASSLEGTAAYEQYF
-	TRBV29-1	CSMTKGPYEQYF
TRBJ1-2	TRBV28	CASRTGTDTPHKGYTF
TRBJ2-5	TRBV7-9	CASSLGAGVVETQYF
TRBJ2-1	TRBV19	CASSIVSSYNEQFF
TRBJ1-1	TRBV18	CASSQAGGNTEAFF
TRBJ2-7	TRBV4-2	CASSQDASGRGSDYEQYF
TRBJ1-3	TRBV6-5	CASRRQFGNTIYF
TRBJ2-1	TRBV7-9	CATKRGGLVDEQFF
TRBJ2-3	TRBV20-1	CSAWITDTQYF
TRBJ1-2	TRBV7-6	CASSLDITGTVSLYGYTF
TRBJ2-1	TRBV27	CASSFLASLDEQFF
TRBJ2-7	TRBV7-9	CASSLAGGVEQYF
TRBJ2-1	TRBV6-1	CASSPTSLVNEQFF
TRBJ1-4	TRBV2	CASTKQGGRGEKLFF
TRBJ2-4	TRBV14	CASSGGAKNIQYF
TRBJ2-6	TRBV5-6	CASSIHRELGGANVLTF
TRBJ1-1	TRBV6-5	CASSYVRPSDTEAFF
TRBJ2-5	TRBV5-6	CASSLEVAGVGETQYF
TRBJ1-1	TRBV28	CASQKQVAEAFF
TRBJ1-2	TRBV5-5	CASSPGQEFYGYTF
TRBJ2-3	TRBV7-6	CASSYTLAGDTQYF
TRBJ2-2	TRBV5-1	CASSSSGVNTGELFF
TRBJ2-5	TRBV5-1	CASSFLQAQETQYF
TRBJ1-5	TRBV7-9	CASSLARGTDQPQHF
TRBJ1-1	TRBV28	CASGNRGGTEAFF
TRBJ2-7	TRBV5-1	CASSWGYEQYF
TRBJ2-2	TRBV28	CASSWGTGRTGELFF
TRBJ1-1	TRBV6-5	CASSRWTGGNTEAFF
TRBJ2-3	TRBV5-1	CASSLDLPTDTQYF
TRBJ1-2	TRBV7-2	CASSLANSRTTNYGYTF
TRBJ1-1	TRBV5-1	CASSLTQDPLEAFF
TRBJ2-3	TRBV4-3	CASSQDGRGGDTQYF
TRBJ1-5	TRBV6-1	CASSEGGTSNQPQHF
TRBJ2-1	TRBV15	CATSRAQTVFSNEQFF
TRBJ2-5	TRBV9	CASSVAGFPPGEWTQYF